One sample yielded the 32 T cell receptor beta chains listed below, sequenced in a study of cytomegalovirus exposure and HLA in healthy donors. A multiplex PCR was run with 60 Vbeta primers and 13 Jbeta primers. Libraries were prepared by immunoSEQ multiplex PCR; TCRdb keeps only in-frame clonotypes and omits some of them. Among 140,000 to 150,000 clones listed, approximately 79% were seen once. The specimen was PBMCs. The receptors stem from a woman in her twenties or thirties in good health and CMV-seronegative.

This clone appeared many times. The chain employs TRBV19 and TRBJ1-5; weak D call: TRBD1 (6 bases). V lost 5 bases and J 0 bases, leaving 8 bases between the germline ends. The CDR3 sequence is 14 residues long. Germline V gene data show CDR1 as LNHDA and CDR2 as SQIVND (reference sequence). CDR3 bases: TGTGCCAGTAGTCTACAGGGTAGCAATCAGCCCCAGCATTTT. It encodes CASSLQGSNQPQHF.

The chain carries TRBV4-3 and TRBJ2-7; the match to TRBD2 covers 8 bases. With 0 bases clipped from V and 2 bases from J, the junction kept 6 bases outside the gene matches. The CDR3 consists of 16 residues. From germline, CDR1 is LGHNA and CDR2 YSLEER. In DNA, the CDR3 is TGCGCCAGCAGCCAAGATCTGGATAGCGGGACCTACGAGCAGTACTTC. Its translation: CASSQDLDSGTYEQYF.

The genes are TRBV7-3 and TRBJ2-7; D may be TRBD2 (6 bases). The V end lost 5 bases, the J end lost 5 bases, and 13 bases lay between the germline ends. This CDR3 comprises 13 residues. Looked up from germline, CDR1 is SGHTA and CDR2 is FQGTGA. CDR3 DNA: TGTGCCAGCAGCCTTGATGGGAGGAACGAGCAGTACTTC. It encodes CASSLDGRNEQYF.

The J gene is TRBJ1-3, the V gene TRBV18; D gene ambiguous. The ends were cut back, 2 bases at V and 0 bases at J, with 11 bases in the middle. CDR1 is KGHSH, CDR2 LQKENI, per germline. The CDR3 loop spans 16 amino acids. The CDR3 DNA follows: TGTGCCAGCTCACCAGATCTGGGCATCTCTGGAAACACCATATATTTT. Protein product: CASSPDLGISGNTIYF.

This clone has a handful of counts. The J gene is TRBJ1-1, the V gene TRBV7-9; D is unclear. There are 15 residues in the CDR3. CDR1 and CDR2 from the germline V gene are SEHNR and FQNEAQ (reference sequence). V was shortened by 5 bases and J by 2 bases, with 15 bases between the two germline ends. Here the CDR3 reads CASSAAPWANTEAFF. DNA for the CDR3: TGTGCCAGCAGCGCAGCCCCGTGGGCCAACACTGAAGCTTTCTTT.

The chain is built from TRBV5-4 and TRBJ2-5; TRBD2 agrees at 8 bases. The length of the CDR3 is 14 residues. Per the germline V gene, CDR1 is SGHNT and CDR2 is YYREEE (reference sequence). J was trimmed by 2 bases and V by 5 bases; bases with no gene match: 5. CDR3 sequence: CASSLAGGQETQYF. In DNA form, the CDR3 reads TGTGCCAGCAGTCTTGCGGGAGGTCAAGAGACCCAGTACTTC.

The CDR3 DNA is TGTGCCAGCAGTCCCGAGGGGGGGCTCGGCGACGAGCAGTACTTC. Protein: CASSPEGGLGDEQYF. The chain employs TRBV11-2 and TRBJ2-7, with a possible D match to TRBD2 (7 bases). Trimming cost V 6 bases and J 5 bases, with 20 bases left between them. The germline V gene has CDR1 SGHAT and CDR2 FQNNGV. There are 15 residues in the CDR3.

V usage is TRBV5-4 and J usage is TRBJ2-7; 7 bases are a match to TRBD1. V shed 2 bases, J shed 0 bases, and the junction held 8 bases outside the gene matches. CDR3 size: 16 residues. Germline V gene sequence: CDR1 SGHNT, CDR2 YYREEE (reference sequence). The CDR3 bases are TGTGCCAGCAGCTTTTGGACAGGTCTCCGCTCCTACGAGCAGTACTTC. It encodes CASSFWTGLRSYEQYF.

The V call is TRBV27, the J call TRBJ2-1, with a weak D call TRBD2 (5 bases). This CDR3 contains 13 residues. Germline CDR1 is MNHEY and CDR2 is SMNVEV (reference sequence). Deletions cut 8 bases from V and 7 bases from J, with 15 bases between. The CDR3 reads CASLLAPGNEQFF. The CDR3 DNA reads TGTGCCAGCCTTCTAGCCCCTGGGAATGAGCAGTTCTTC.

This chain uses TRBV30 with TRBJ1-1; D remains ambiguous. Trimming took off 1 base at V and 0 bases at J, with 12 bases between the two ends. The germline V gene encodes CDR1 GTSNPN and CDR2 SVGIG (reference sequence). This CDR3 has 15 residues. The CDR3 is CAWSGSAVLNTEAFF. The CDR3 DNA is TGTGCCTGGAGTGGGTCCGCAGTATTGAACACTGAAGCTTTCTTT.

This clone showed up just once. The chain is built from TRBV21-1 and TRBJ2-5; the table gives TRBD1 as D, unverified against the DNA. TRBV21-1 is deemed a pseudogene. The CDR3 has 20 residues. Here the CDR3 DNA reads TGTGCCAGCACCCCCAGCAATGGGCAGGGGCCACATTTTCTTCAAGAGACCCAGTACTTC. It codes for CASTPSNGQGPHFLQETQYF.

This chain connects TRBV23-1 to TRBJ1-3; TRBD1 aligns across 9 bases. TRBV23-1 is recorded as an ORF, its role being uncertain. The trim removed 3 bases at V and 1 base at J, leaving 10 bases unmatched. The CDR3 runs to 18 residues. The CDR3 protein is CASSHFSRDRASGNTIYF. In DNA, the CDR3 is TGCGCCAGCAGTCACTTCTCCCGGGACAGGGCGTCTGGAAACACCATATATTTT.

The chain recombines TRBV29-1 with TRBJ1-3, with TRBD1 matching over 7 bases. The germline V gene encodes CDR1 SQVTM and CDR2 ANQGSEA. Trimming removed 1 base from V and 0 bases from J; junction bases left unmatched: 3. This CDR3 is 15 amino acids long. The CDR3 sequence: CSVEGDSRSGNTIYF. The CDR3 DNA sequence: TGCAGCGTTGAAGGGGACAGTCGCTCTGGAAACACCATATATTTT.

CDR3 sequence reads: CASSLGMGGSGEQYF. The DNA for the CDR3 is TGTGCCAGCAGCTTAGGCATGGGGGGGTCGGGCGAGCAGTACTTC. V gene TRBV7-6 combines with J gene TRBJ2-7; 7 bases agree with TRBD2. Germline V gene lookup returns CDR1 SGHVS and CDR2 FNYEAQ. The CDR3 is made up of 15 amino acids. V gave up 1 base and J gave up 6 bases; unmatched junction bases: 9. The full variable domain, in which reference TRBV7-6 and TRBJ2-7 provide the parts outside the CDR3, is GAGVSQSPRYKVTKRGQDVALRCDPISGHVSLYWYRQALGQGPEFLTYFNYEAQQDKSGLPNDRFSAERPEGSISTLTIQRTEQRDSAMYRCASSLGMGGSGEQYFGPGTRLTVT.

The chain employs TRBV12-2 and TRBJ1-1; the tabulated D call, TRBD1, remains unverified against the DNA. TRBV12-2 is listed as a pseudogene. The CDR3 loop spans 15 amino acids. In nucleotides, the CDR3 is TGTGCAAGTCGCTCCAGGGGCAGGGATGGTACTGAAGCTTTCTTT. Its protein is CASRSRGRDGTEAFF.

V gene TRBV27 combines with J gene TRBJ1-4, with TRBD1 matching 7 bases. CDR1 MNHEY and CDR2 SMNVEV come from the germline V gene (reference sequence). This CDR3 region has 14 residues. The V gene end was trimmed by 3 bases and the J gene end by 8 bases; junction bases not matched to a gene: 6. The CDR3 bases are TGTGCCAGCAGTTTTAGGGGGCGTGAAGAAAAACTGTTTTTT. Protein product: CASSFRGREEKLFF.

The rearrangement links TRBV9 to TRBJ2-1; 7 bases match TRBD2. The junction had 6 bases not matched to a gene; V was cut back by 0 bases and J by 0 bases. The CDR3 length is 17 residues. Germline assignment: CDR1 SGDLS and CDR2 YYNGEE. The CDR3 sequence is CASSVALGGSSYNEQFF. The CDR3 DNA reads TGTGCCAGCAGCGTAGCTTTGGGGGGGAGCTCCTACAATGAGCAGTTCTTC.

V is TRBV10-1 and J is TRBJ1-1; no reliable D call. Germline V gives CDR1 WNHNN, CDR2 SYGVQD (reference sequence). Trimming pared 0 bases from V and 1 base from J, leaving 3 bases between. The CDR3 sequence is 13 residues long. The CDR3 DNA is TGCGCCAGCAGTGAGTCCGGGAACACTGAAGCTTTCTTT. It is translated as CASSESGNTEAFF.

The genes are TRBV4-3 and TRBJ2-7; no clear D. The germline gives CDR1 LGHNA, CDR2 YSLEER. This CDR3 contains 16 residues. V was trimmed by 0 bases and J by 0 bases, leaving 12 bases between them. The DNA of the CDR3 is TGCGCCAGCAGCCAAGATAGAGTTCCAAGCTCCTACGAGCAGTACTTC. It codes for CASSQDRVPSSYEQYF.

The rearrangement joins TRBV2 to TRBJ1-1, with D possibly TRBD1 on 6 matching bases. CDR3 size: 14 residues. Trimming shortened V by 5 bases and J by 1 base, and 11 bases separated the two germline ends. Germline CDR1 is SNHLY and CDR2 is FYNNEI. CDR3: CASSFTTGNTEAFF. CDR3 bases: TGTGCCAGCAGTTTCACGACAGGGAACACTGAAGCTTTCTTT. Drawing the rest from reference TRBV2 and TRBJ1-1, the complete variable domain is EPEVTQTPSHQVTQMGQEVILRCVPISNHLYFYWYRQILGQKVEFLVSFYNNEISEKSEIFDDQFSVERPDGSNFTLKIRSTKLEDSAMYFCASSFTTGNTEAFFGQGTRLTVV.

The genes are TRBV14 and TRBJ1-1; tentative D call: TRBD1 (5 bases). Trimming removed 4 bases from V and 4 bases from J, with 7 bases in between. CDR1 and CDR2 (germline): SGHDN, FVKESK. The CDR3 contains 12 residues. As DNA, the CDR3 is TGTGCCAGCAGCCCGGGGGTCACTGAAGCTTTCTTT. This codes for CASSPGVTEAFF.

For the CDR3, the DNA is TGCAGCGTAGCATACGCGAACACCGGGGAGCTGTTTTTT. Amino acids: CSVAYANTGELFF. The chain recombines TRBV29-1 with TRBJ2-2; D is ambiguous. The germline V and J ends were trimmed by 6 bases and 0 bases, with 8 bases remaining between them. The CDR3 spans 13 residues. Germline V lookup: CDR1 SQVTM, CDR2 ANQGSEA.

The rearrangement uses TRBV25-1 and TRBJ2-1, with D uncertain. The CDR3 spans 11 residues. V lost 8 bases, J lost 9 bases, and 11 bases lay in between. Germline values: CDR1 MGHDK, CDR2 SYGVNS. CDR3 coding DNA: TGTGCCAGCCACCGCGGTCGTGAGCAGTTCTTC. This gives the protein CASHRGREQFF.

The V gene is TRBV5-6, the J gene TRBJ1-2, with D perhaps matching TRBD1 (5 bases). This CDR3 region has 13 residues. Germline V gene data show CDR1 as SGHDT and CDR2 as YYEEEE. V lost 0 bases, J lost 8 bases, and 11 bases lay in between. CDR3 nucleotide sequence: TGTGCCAGCAGCTTGGGGGCAGGGTCGGGCTACACCTTC. Amino acid sequence: CASSLGAGSGYTF.

This chain links TRBV27 with TRBJ1-1; D gene uncertain. Trimming took off 8 bases at V and 5 bases at J, with 24 bases between the two ends. From germline, CDR1 is MNHEY and CDR2 SMNVEV (reference sequence). This CDR3 has 16 amino acids. The CDR3 DNA reads TGTGCCAGCCAAATACTCCGGGGAGGAGGGAAGACTGAAGCTTTCTTT. It is translated as CASQILRGGGKTEAFF.

This chain joins TRBV7-8 and TRBJ2-7; the D is unclear. The CDR3 covers 16 residues. The V end lost 0 bases, the J end lost 0 bases, and 12 bases lay between the germline ends. Germline-derived CDR1 and CDR2 are SGHVS and FQNEAQ. The CDR3 region is CASSLAPHSSSYEQYF. The DNA for the CDR3 is TGTGCCAGCAGCTTAGCCCCCCACTCGAGCTCCTACGAGCAGTACTTC.

V and J are TRBV15 and TRBJ1-3, with 9 bases aligning to TRBD1. The CDR3 is 16 residues long. After removal of 1 base from V and 2 bases from J, the junction contained 3 bases not matched to a gene. CDR1 is LNHNV and CDR2 is YYDKDF in the germline V gene (reference sequence). The CDR3 sequence is CATSRVQGAAGNTIYF. DNA for the CDR3: TGTGCCACCAGCAGAGTACAGGGGGCCGCTGGAAACACCATATATTTT.

This clone appeared once. The chain has TRBV13 and TRBJ2-7; TRBD2 might be the D (6 bases). Germline V gives CDR1 PRHDT, CDR2 FYEKMQ (reference sequence). Trimming left V 0 bases short and J 2 bases short, with 14 bases between. The CDR3 has 16 residues. CDR3 coding DNA: TGTGCCAGCAGCTTAGGTACTTTGAGGACTACCTACGAGCAGTACTTC. This codes for CASSLGTLRTTYEQYF. Based on the CDR3 plus reference TRBV13 and TRBJ2-7, the full variable domain is AAGVIQSPRHLIKEKRETATLKCYPIPRHDTVYWYQQGPGQDPQFLISFYEKMQSDKGSIPDRFSAQQFSDYHSELNMSSLELGDSALYFCASSLGTLRTTYEQYFGPGTRLTVT.

The chain combines TRBV2 with TRBJ1-6, with TRBD1 matching 9 bases. This CDR3 is 16 amino acids long. Germline lookup yields CDR1 SNHLY and CDR2 FYNNEI. The ends lost 6 bases at V and 8 bases at J; junction bases unmatched: 11. The CDR3 spells CASRQTAGQGYSPLHF. The CDR3 coding sequence is TGTGCCAGCAGACAGACGGCGGGACAGGGTTATTCACCCCTCCACTTT.

This chain links TRBV9 with TRBJ2-1; D unclear. Germline V gene lookup returns CDR1 SGDLS and CDR2 YYNGEE. V was clipped by 0 bases and J by 9 bases, with 13 bases between them. This CDR3 is 14 amino acids long. CDR3 DNA sequence: TGTGCCAGCAGCGTAGCATTAGCCCCCGGTGAGCAGTTCTTC. Encoded protein: CASSVALAPGEQFF.

This rearrangement joins TRBV29-1 to TRBJ2-7; possibly TRBD1 for D (6 bases). Germline CDR1 reads SQVTM; CDR2 reads ANQGSEA. Trimming shortened V by 4 bases and J by 5 bases, and 12 bases separated the two germline ends. This CDR3 is 12 amino acids long. In nucleotides, the CDR3 is TGCAGCGTTGTATTGGGGGCCGACGAGCAGTACTTC. Amino acids: CSVVLGADEQYF.

This chain links TRBV19 with TRBJ1-1; D possibly corresponds to TRBD1 (5 bases). Trimming removed 3 bases at V and 4 bases at J, with 15 bases between. The CDR3 has 15 residues. Germline lookup yields CDR1 LNHDA and CDR2 SQIVND (reference sequence). CDR3 residues: CASSIIGGEGTEAFF. The CDR3 DNA follows: TGTGCCAGTAGTATTATCGGGGGTGAGGGCACTGAAGCTTTCTTT.